The sequence of this T cell receptor beta chain was determined in a study of patients and donors after allogeneic stem cell transplantation. Germline assignment: CDR1 MNHNY and CDR2 SVGAGI (reference sequence). V lost 7 bases and J lost 11, with 15 bases in between. The CDR3 is made up of 13 amino acids. TCRdb recomputed calls from the RT-PCR reads with MiXCR, one row per CDR3 protein. The sample holds around 150,000 distinct CDR3 sequences; approximately 40% are singletons and the top ten take about 50%. The sequenced sample consisted of blood, either unsorted or a sorted T cell fraction (not recorded which). The chain carries TRBV6-6 and TRBJ1-6; possible D gene TRBD1, 5 bases. This clonotype was sampled from a human donor who was either an allogeneic HSCT recipient or a stem cell or donor lymphocyte infusion donor (not recorded which). It is not recorded whose cells these are; they may come from a transplant donor. CDR3: CASTIQGLTPLHF. DNA of the CDR3: TGTGCCAGCACAATCCAGGGTTTGACACCCCTCCACTTT.